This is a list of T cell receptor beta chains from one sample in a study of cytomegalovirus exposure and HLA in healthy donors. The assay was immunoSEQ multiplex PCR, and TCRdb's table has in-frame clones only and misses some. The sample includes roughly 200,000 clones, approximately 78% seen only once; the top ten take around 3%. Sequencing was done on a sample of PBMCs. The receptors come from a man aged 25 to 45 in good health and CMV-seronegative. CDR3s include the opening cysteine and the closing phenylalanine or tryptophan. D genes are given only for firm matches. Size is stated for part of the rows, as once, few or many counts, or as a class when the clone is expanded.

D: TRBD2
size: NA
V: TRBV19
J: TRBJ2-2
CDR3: CASSLKRGTGELFF
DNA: TGTGCCAGTAGTTTAAAGCGGGGGACCGGGGAGCTGTTTTTT

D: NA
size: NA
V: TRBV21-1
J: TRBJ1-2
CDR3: CASIPDTVNYGYTF
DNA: TGTGCCAGCATCCCGGACACTGTTAACTATGGCTACACCTTC

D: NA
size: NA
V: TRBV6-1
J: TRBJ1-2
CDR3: CASSLGGPYGYTF
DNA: TGTGCCAGCAGTCTGGGAGGGCCCTATGGCTACACCTTC

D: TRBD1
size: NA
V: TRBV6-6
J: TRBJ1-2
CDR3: CASSSLRDSYGYTF
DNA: TGTGCCAGCAGTAGCCTCCGGGACAGCTATGGCTACACCTTC

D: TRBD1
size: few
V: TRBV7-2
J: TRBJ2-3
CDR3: CASSNQGAAGDTQYF
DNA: TGTGCCAGCAGCAACCAGGGGGCCGCAGGAGATACGCAGTATTTT

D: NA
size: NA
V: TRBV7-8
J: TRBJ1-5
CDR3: CASSFGQINQPQHF
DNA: TGTGCCAGCAGCTTTGGTCAGATCAATCAGCCCCAGCATTTT

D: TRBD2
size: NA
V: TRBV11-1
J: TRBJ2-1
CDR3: CASSLDGVAGDYNEQFF
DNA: TGTGCCAGCAGCTTAGATGGTGTAGCGGGGGATTACAATGAGCAGTTCTTC

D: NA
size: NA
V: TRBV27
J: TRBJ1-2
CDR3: CASSSSGYYGYTF
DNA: TGTGCCAGCAGTTCCTCAGGTTACTATGGCTACACCTTC

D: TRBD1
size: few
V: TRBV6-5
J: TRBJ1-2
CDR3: CASSPTTGPSRGYTF
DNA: TGTGCCAGCAGCCCAACGACAGGGCCCTCTCGTGGCTACACCTTC

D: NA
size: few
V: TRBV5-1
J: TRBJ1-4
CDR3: CASSLVVGEKLFF
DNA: TGCGCCAGCAGCTTGGTTGTGGGCGAAAAACTGTTTTTT

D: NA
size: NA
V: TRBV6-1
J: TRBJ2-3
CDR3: CASSEEGLRTDTQYF
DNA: TGTGCCAGCAGTGAAGAGGGACTCCGCACAGATACACAGTATTTT

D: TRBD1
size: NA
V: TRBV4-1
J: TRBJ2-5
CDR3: CASSLVGTGGQETQYF
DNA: TGCGCCAGCAGCCTAGTAGGGACAGGGGGTCAAGAGACCCAGTACTTC

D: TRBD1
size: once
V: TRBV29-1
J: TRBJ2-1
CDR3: CSVLYERQGQFF
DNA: TGCAGCGTCCTATATGAGCGACAGGGGCAGTTCTTC

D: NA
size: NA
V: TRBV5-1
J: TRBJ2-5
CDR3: CASSFDGALQETQYF
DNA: TGCGCCAGCAGCTTTGACGGAGCATTGCAAGAGACCCAGTACTTC

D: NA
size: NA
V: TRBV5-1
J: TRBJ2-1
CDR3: CASSFNYYNEQFF
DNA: TGCGCCAGCAGCTTCAACTACTACAATGAGCAGTTCTTC

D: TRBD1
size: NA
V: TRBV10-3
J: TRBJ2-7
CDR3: CALSGTGDSKQYF
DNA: TGTGCCCTATCCGGGACAGGGGATTCGAAGCAGTACTTC

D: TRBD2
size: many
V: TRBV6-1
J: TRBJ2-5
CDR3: CASSVQAGGPQETQYF
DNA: TGTGCCAGCAGTGTTCAAGCGGGGGGGCCACAAGAGACCCAGTACTTC

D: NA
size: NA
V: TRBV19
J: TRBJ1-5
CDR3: CASGTREVRSNQPQHF
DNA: TGTGCCAGTGGAACGAGGGAGGTAAGGAGCAATCAGCCCCAGCATTTT

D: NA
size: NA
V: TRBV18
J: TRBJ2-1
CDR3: CASSPKVDFPSYNEQFF
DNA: TGTGCCAGCTCACCAAAAGTAGATTTCCCCTCTTACAATGAGCAGTTCTTC

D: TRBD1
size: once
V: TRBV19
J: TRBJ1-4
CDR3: CASSIRAGGHNEKLFF
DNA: TGTGCCAGTAGTATACGAGCAGGGGGCCATAATGAAAAACTGTTTTTT

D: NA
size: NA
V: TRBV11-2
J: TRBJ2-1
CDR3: CASSTSYRDEQFF
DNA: TGTGCCAGCAGCACCTCCTACAGGGATGAGCAGTTCTTC

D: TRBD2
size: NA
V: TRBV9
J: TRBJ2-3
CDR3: CASSPGPGGITDTQYF
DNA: TGTGCCAGCAGCCCGGGCCCGGGGGGTATCACAGATACGCAGTATTTT

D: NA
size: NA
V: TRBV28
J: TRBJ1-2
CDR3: CASSFSGSYGYTF
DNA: TGTGCCAGCAGCTTCAGCGGATCCTATGGCTACACCTTC

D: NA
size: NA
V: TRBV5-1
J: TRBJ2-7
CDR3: CASSLAPLGGANTYEQYF
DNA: TGCGCCAGCAGCTTGGCCCCGCTTGGAGGGGCAAACACCTACGAGCAGTACTTC

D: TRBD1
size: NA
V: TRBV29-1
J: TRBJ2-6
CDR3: CSASDRGGSGASVLTF
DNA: TGCAGCGCCTCGGACAGGGGAGGGTCTGGGGCCAGCGTCCTGACTTTC

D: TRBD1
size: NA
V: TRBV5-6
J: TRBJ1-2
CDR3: CASSLAQGSGYTF
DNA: TGTGCCAGCAGCTTGGCACAGGGGAGTGGCTACACCTTC

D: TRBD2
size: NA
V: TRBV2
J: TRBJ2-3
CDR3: CASSYEPGLGDTQYF
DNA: TGTGCCAGCAGTTACGAACCGGGACTAGGAGATACGCAGTATTTT

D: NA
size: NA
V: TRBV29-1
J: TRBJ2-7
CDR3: CSVGGGGEEQYF
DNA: TGCAGCGTTGGAGGGGGTGGCGAGGAGCAGTACTTC

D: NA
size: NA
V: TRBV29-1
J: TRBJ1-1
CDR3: CSASTGNTEAFF
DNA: TGCAGCGCCTCGACAGGGAACACTGAAGCTTTCTTT

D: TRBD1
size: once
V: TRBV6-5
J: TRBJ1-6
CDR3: CASSYGTGVSPLHF
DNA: TGTGCCAGCAGTTATGGGACAGGGGTTTCACCCCTCCACTTT

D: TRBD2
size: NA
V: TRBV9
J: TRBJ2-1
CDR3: CASSSRTSGGVSYNEQFF
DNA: TGTGCCAGCAGCTCCCGGACTAGCGGGGGGGTTTCCTACAATGAGCAGTTCTTC

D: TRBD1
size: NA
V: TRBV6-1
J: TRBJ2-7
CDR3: CASIDRASYEQYF
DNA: TGTGCCAGCATTGACAGGGCCTCCTACGAGCAGTACTTC

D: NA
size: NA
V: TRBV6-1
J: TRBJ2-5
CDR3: CASSETTGWGEQYF
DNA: TGTGCCAGCAGTGAAACGACAGGGTGGGGGGAGCAGTACTTC

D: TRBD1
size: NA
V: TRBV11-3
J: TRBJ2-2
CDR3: CASSGTGGMNTGELFF
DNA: TGTGCCAGCAGCGGGACAGGGGGAATGAACACCGGGGAGCTGTTTTTT

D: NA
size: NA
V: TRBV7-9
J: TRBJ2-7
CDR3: CASSLESGSYEQYF
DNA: TGTGCCAGCAGCTTAGAATCGGGGTCCTACGAGCAGTACTTC

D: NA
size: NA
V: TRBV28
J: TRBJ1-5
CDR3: CASSLFPRQPQHF
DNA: TGTGCCAGCAGTTTATTTCCGAGGCAGCCCCAGCATTTT

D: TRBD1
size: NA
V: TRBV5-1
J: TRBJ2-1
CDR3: CASRLPGQGNNEQFF
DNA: TGCGCCAGCCGTCTTCCGGGACAGGGCAACAATGAGCAGTTCTTC

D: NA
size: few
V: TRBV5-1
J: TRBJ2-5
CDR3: CASSSVASGVWETQYF
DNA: TGCGCCAGCAGCTCGGTAGCGTCAGGGGTTTGGGAGACCCAGTACTTC

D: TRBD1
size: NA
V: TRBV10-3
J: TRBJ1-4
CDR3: CAIGKTGVEEKLFF
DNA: TGTGCCATCGGGAAGACAGGGGTCGAGGAAAAACTGTTTTTT

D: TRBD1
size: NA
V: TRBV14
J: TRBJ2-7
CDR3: CASSHTTGAEQYF
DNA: TGTGCCAGCAGCCACACCACAGGGGCCGAGCAGTACTTC

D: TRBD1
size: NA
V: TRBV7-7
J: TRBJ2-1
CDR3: CASSPYGDRGINEQFF
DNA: TGTGCTAGCAGCCCCTATGGGGACAGGGGGATTAATGAGCAGTTCTTC

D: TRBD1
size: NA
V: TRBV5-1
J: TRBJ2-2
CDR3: CASSLGQGANTGELFF
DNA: TGCGCCAGCAGCTTGGGACAGGGGGCGAACACCGGGGAGCTGTTTTTT

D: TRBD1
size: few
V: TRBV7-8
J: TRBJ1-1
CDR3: CASSLEGVRGRVFGF
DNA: TGTGCCAGCAGTCTAGAGGGGGTCAGGGGGCGCGTTTTTGGCTTT

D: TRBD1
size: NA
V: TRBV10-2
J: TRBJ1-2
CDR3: CASSEAKTGRYYGYTF
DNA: TGCGCCAGCAGTGAGGCAAAGACAGGGCGCTACTATGGCTACACCTTC

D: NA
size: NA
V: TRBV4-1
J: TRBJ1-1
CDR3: CASSQDAAVKAEAFF
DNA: TGCGCCAGCAGCCAAGATGCGGCGGTGAAGGCTGAAGCTTTCTTT

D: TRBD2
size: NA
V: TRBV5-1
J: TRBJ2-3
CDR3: CASCRGGGDDTQYF
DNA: TGCGCCAGCTGCAGGGGCGGGGGGGACGATACGCAGTATTTT

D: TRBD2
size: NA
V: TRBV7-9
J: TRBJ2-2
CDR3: CSSSLRVAGVNTGELFF
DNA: TGTTCCAGCAGCTTACGGGTAGCGGGCGTGAACACCGGGGAGCTGTTTTTT

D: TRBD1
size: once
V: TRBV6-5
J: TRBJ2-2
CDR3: CASSRDRATGELFF
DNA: TGTGCCAGCAGTCGGGACAGAGCTACCGGGGAGCTGTTTTTT

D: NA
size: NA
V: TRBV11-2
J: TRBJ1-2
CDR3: CASSLDGQTVYGYTF
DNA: TGTGCCAGCAGCTTAGACGGACAGACCGTCTATGGCTACACCTTC

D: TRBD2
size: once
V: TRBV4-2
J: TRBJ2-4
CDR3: CASSQGFSGVAKNIQYF
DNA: TGTGCCAGCAGCCAGGGGTTTAGCGGGGTCGCCAAAAACATTCAGTACTTC

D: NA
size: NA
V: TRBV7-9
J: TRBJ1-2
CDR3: CASSRGPPNYGYTF
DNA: TGTGCCAGCAGCAGGGGTCCCCCTAACTATGGCTACACCTTC